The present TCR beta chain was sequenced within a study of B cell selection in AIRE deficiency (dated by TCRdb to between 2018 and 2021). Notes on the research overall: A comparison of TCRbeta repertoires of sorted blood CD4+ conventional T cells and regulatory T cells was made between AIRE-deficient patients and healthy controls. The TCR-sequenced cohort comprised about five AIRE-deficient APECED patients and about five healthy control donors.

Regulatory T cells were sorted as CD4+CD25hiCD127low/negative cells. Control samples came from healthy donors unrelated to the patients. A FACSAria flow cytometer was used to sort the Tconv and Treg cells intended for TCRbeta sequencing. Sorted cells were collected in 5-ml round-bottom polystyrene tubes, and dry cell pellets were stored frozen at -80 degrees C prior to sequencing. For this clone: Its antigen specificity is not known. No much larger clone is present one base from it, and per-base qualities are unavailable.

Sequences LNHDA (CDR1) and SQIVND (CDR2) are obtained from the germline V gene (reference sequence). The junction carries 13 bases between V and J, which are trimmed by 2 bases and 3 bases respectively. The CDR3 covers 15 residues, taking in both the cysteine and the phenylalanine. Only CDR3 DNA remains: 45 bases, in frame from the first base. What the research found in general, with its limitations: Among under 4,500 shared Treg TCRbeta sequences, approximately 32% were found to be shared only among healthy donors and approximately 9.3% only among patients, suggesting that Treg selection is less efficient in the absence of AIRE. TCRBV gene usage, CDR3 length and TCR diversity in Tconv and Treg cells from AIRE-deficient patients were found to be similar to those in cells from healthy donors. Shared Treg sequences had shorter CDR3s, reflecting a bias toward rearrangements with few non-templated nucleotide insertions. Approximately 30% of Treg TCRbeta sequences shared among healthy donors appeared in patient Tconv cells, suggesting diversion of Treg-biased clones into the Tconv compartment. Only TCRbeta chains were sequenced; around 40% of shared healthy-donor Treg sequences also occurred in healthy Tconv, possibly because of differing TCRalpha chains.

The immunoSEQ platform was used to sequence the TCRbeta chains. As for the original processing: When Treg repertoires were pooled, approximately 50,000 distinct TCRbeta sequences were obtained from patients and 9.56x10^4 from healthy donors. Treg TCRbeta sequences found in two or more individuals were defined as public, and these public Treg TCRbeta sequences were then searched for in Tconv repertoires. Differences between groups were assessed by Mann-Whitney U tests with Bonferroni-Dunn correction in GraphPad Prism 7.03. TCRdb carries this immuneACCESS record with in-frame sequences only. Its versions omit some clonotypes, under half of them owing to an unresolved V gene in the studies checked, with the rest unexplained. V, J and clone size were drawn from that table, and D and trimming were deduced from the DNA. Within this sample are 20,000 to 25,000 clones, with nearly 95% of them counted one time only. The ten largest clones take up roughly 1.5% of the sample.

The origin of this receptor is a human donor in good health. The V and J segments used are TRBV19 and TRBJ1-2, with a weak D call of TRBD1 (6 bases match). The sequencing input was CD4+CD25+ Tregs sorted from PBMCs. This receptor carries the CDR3 CASSIKAGVYYGYTF. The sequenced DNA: TGTGCCAGTAGTATAAAGGCAGGGGTGTACTATGGCTACACCTTC. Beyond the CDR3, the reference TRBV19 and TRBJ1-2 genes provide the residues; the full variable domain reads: DGGITQSPKYLFRKEGQNVTLSCEQNLNHDAMYWYRQDPGQGLRLIYYSQIVNDFQKGDIAEGYSVSREKKESFPLTVTSAQKNPTAFYLCASSIKAGVYYGYTFGSGTRLTVV.